The next 6 T cell receptor beta chains were all read from a single sample in a study of cytomegalovirus exposure and HLA in healthy donors. In the PCR, 60 Vbeta and 13 Jbeta primers were used. This table comes from immunoSEQ multiplex PCR, and its TCRdb copy is limited to in-frame clones, with some not included. Here the sample spans about 160,000 clones, around 68% being singletons. Material: PBMCs. Source of these receptors: a man in his forties or fifties in good health and CMV-seronegative.

The V call is TRBV9, the J call TRBJ1-1, with 10 bases identical to TRBD1. The CDR3 consists of 15 residues. Trimming cost V 0 bases and J 5 bases; bases outside gene matches: 4. Germline CDR1 SGDLS, CDR2 YYNGEE. DNA of the CDR3: TGTGCCAGCAGCGTAGTGGGACAGGGGTGGACTGAAGCTTTCTTT. Its protein product is CASSVVGQGWTEAFF.

This clone was seen more than once but under ten times. This chain links TRBV7-6 with TRBJ2-5; 8 positions agree with TRBD2. Trimming at V came to 6 bases and at J to 5 bases, leaving 8 bases not matched to a gene. The CDR3 has 14 amino acids. Germline lookup yields CDR1 SGHVS and CDR2 FNYEAQ. CDR3 coding DNA: TGTGCCAGCAGGAGGGACTCGGGAGGGGAGACCCAGTACTTC. This encodes CASRRDSGGETQYF.

The genes are TRBV18 and TRBJ2-6, with 7 bases matching TRBD1. V lost 4 bases and J lost 0; bases outside the gene matches: 15. Per the germline V gene, CDR1 is KGHSH and CDR2 is LQKENI. The length of the CDR3 is 20 residues. CDR3 sequence (DNA): TGTGCCAGCTCACTTCAGGGGACAGACTTTTATCGCTCTGGGGCCAACGTCCTGACTTTC. Protein product: CASSLQGTDFYRSGANVLTF.

The CDR3 DNA reads TGTGCCAGTAGTATAGGCCCCGGGACAGGTTACAATGAGCAGTTCTTC. Protein sequence: CASSIGPGTGYNEQFF. The V and J genes are TRBV19 and TRBJ2-1; TRBD1 matches 8 bases. The V gene's germline CDR1 is LNHDA and CDR2 SQIVND (reference sequence). The CDR3 sequence is 16 residues long. The J segment lost 4 bases and the V segment lost 1 base, leaving 6 bases of the junction unmatched.

The chain couples TRBV19 to TRBJ2-7; 8 bases line up with TRBD1. CDR3 length equals 13 residues. Germline V gives CDR1 LNHDA, CDR2 SQIVND (reference sequence). After removal of 6 bases from V and 2 bases from J, the junction contained 3 bases not matched to a gene. The CDR3 reads CASSKDRAYEQYF. The CDR3 coding sequence is TGTGCCAGTAGCAAGGACAGGGCCTACGAGCAGTACTTC.

This sequence joins TRBV11-2 and TRBJ2-1, with D tentatively TRBD1 (5 bases). With 3 bases removed from V and 8 bases from J, the gap between germline ends came to 11 bases. Germline V gene lookup returns CDR1 SGHAT and CDR2 FQNNGV. There are 13 residues in the CDR3. CDR3 residues: CASSLQTAYEQFF. The CDR3 bases are TGTGCCAGCAGCTTGCAGACAGCATATGAGCAGTTCTTC. Full variable domain (outside the CDR3, taken from reference TRBV11-2 and TRBJ2-1): EAGVAQSPRYKIIEKRQSVAFWCNPISGHATLYWYQQILGQGPKLLIQFQNNGVVDDSQLPKDRFSAERLKGVDSTLKIQPAKLEDSAVYLCASSLQTAYEQFFGPGTRLTVL.